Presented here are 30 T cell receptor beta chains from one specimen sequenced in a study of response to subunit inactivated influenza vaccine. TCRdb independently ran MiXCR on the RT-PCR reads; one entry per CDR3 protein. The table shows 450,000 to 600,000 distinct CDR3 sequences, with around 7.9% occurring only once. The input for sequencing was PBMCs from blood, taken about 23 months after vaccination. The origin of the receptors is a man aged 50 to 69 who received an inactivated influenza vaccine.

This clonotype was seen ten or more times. The CDR3 protein is CASSRPDRGRIAQYF. CDR3 sequence (DNA): TGTGCCAGCAGCCGCCCCGACAGGGGGAGGATCGCGCAGTATTTT. The chain recombines TRBV11-2 with TRBJ2-3; 9 bases match TRBD1. The CDR3 is 15 residues long. V shed 5 bases and J 10 bases; nucleotides not matched to a gene: 13. Germline-derived CDR1 and CDR2 are SGHAT and FQNNGV.

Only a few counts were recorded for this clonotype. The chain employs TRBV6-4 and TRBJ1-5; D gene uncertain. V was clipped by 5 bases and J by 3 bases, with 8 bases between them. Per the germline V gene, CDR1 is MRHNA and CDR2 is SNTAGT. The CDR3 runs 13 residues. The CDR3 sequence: CASSREVNQPQHF. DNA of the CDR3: TGTGCCAGCAGTCGGGAGGTCAATCAGCCCCAGCATTTT.

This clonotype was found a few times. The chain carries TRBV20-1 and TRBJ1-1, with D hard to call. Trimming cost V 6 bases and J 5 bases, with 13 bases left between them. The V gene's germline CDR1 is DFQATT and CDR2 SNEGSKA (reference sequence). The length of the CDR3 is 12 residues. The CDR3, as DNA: TGCAGTGCCACAAGATCCAGGACTGAAGCTTTCTTT. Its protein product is CSATRSRTEAFF.

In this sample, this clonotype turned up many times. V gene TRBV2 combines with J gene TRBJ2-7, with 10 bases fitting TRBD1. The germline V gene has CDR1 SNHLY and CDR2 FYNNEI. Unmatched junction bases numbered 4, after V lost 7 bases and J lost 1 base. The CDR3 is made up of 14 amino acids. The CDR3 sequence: CASTWTGGSYEQYF. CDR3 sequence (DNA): TGTGCCAGCACTTGGACAGGGGGTTCCTACGAGCAGTACTTC.

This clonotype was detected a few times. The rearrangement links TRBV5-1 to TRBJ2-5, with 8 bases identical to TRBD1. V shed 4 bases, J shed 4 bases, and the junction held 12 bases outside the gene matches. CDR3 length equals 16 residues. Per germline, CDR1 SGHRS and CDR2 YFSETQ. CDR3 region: CASSPEPQGAGETQYF. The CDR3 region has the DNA TGCGCCAGCAGCCCGGAGCCCCAGGGGGCGGGAGAGACCCAGTACTTC.

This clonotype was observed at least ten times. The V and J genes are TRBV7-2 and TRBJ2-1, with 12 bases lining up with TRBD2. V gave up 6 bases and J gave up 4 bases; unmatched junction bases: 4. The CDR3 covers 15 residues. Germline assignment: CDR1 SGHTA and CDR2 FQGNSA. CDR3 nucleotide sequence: TGTGCCAGCAGGGACGGGACTAGCGGGTACAATGAGCAGTTCTTC. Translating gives CASRDGTSGYNEQFF. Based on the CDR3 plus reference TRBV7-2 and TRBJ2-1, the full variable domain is GAGVSQSPSNKVTEKGKDVELRCDPISGHTALYWYRQSLGQGLEFLIYFQGNSAPDKSGLPSDRFSAERTGGSVSTLTIQRTQQEDSAVYLCASRDGTSGYNEQFFGPGTRLTVL.

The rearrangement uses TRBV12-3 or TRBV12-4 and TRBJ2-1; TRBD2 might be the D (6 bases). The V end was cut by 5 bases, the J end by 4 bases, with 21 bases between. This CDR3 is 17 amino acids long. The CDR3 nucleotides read TGTGCCAGCAGTCCATTCCCGGCGGGGATCCCGTACAATGAGCAGTTCTTC. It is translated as CASSPFPAGIPYNEQFF.

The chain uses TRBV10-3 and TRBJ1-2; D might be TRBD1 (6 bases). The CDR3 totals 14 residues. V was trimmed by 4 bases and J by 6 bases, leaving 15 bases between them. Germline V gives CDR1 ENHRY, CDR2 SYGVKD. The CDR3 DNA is TGTGCCATCAGTGGTCCAGGGGCCATGGATGGCTACACCTTC. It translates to CAISGPGAMDGYTF.

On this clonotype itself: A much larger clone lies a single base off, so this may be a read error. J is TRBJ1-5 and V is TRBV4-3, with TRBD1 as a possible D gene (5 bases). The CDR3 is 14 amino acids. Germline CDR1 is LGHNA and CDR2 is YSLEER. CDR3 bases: TGCGCCAGCAGCCTCGGGACCAACAATCATCCCCAGCATTTT. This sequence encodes CASSLGTNNHPQHF.

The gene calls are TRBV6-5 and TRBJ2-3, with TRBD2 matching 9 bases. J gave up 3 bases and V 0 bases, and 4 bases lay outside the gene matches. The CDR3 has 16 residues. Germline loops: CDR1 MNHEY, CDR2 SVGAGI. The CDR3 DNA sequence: TGTGCCAGCAGTTACTCCAGCGGGGGGTGGACAGATACGCAGTATTTT. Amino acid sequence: CASSYSSGGWTDTQYF.

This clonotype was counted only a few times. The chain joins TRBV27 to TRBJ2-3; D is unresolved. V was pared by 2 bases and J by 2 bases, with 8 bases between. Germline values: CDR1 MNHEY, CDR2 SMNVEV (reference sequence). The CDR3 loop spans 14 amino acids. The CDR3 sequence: CASSLKLNTDTQYF. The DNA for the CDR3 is TGTGCCAGCAGTTTAAAGTTGAACACAGATACGCAGTATTTT.

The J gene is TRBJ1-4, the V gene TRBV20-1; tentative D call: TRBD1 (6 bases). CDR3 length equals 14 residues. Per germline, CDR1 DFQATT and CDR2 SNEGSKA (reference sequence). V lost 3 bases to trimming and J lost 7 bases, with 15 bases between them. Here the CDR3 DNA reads TGCAGTGCTAGCGTCAGGGGCGGGGGTGAAAAACTGTTTTTT. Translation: CSASVRGGGEKLFF.

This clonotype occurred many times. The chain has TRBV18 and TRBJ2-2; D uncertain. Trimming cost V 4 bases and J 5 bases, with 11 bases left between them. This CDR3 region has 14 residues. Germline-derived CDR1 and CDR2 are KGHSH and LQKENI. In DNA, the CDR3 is TGTGCCAGCTCACTAAACGAAGGTACCGGGGAGCTGTTTTTT. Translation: CASSLNEGTGELFF.

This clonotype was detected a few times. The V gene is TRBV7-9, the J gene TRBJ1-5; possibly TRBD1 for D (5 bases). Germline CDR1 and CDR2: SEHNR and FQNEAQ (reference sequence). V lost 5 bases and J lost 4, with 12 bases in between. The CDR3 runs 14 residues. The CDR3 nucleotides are TGTGCCAGCAGCATGGGACTTGTGAATCAGCCCCAGCATTTT. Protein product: CASSMGLVNQPQHF.

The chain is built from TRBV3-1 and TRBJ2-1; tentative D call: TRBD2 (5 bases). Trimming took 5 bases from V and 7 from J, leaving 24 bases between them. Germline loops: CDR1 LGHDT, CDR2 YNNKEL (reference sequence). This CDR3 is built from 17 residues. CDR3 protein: CASSERIRRPEGNEQFF. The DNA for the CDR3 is TGTGCCAGCAGCGAGCGGATCCGGAGGCCTGAAGGTAATGAGCAGTTCTTC.

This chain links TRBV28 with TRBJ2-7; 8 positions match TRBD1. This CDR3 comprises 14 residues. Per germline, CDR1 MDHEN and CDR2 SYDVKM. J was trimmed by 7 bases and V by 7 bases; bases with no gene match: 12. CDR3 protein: CASIQGGQAGEQYF. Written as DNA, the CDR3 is TGTGCCAGCATCCAGGGGGGACAGGCGGGGGAGCAGTACTTC.

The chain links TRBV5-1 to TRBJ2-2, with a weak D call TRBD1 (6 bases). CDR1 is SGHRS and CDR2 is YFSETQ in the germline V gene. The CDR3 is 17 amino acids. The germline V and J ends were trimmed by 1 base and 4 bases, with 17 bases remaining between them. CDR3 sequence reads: CASSLTGTRHGTGELFF. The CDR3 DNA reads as TGCGCCAGCAGCTTGACAGGGACGCGGCATGGCACCGGGGAGCTGTTTTTT. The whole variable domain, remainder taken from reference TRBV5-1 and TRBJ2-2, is KAGVTQTPRYLIKTRGQQVTLSCSPISGHRSVSWYQQTPGQGLQFLFEYFSETQRNKGNFPGRFSGRQFSNSRSEMNVSTLELGDSALYLCASSLTGTRHGTGELFFGEGSRLTVL.

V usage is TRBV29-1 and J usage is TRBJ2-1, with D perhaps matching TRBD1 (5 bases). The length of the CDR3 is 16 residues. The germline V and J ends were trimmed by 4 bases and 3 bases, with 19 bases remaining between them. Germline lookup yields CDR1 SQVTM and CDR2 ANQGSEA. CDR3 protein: CSVGLGENQGYNEQFF. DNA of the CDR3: TGCAGCGTTGGCCTAGGGGAAAACCAAGGCTACAATGAGCAGTTCTTC.

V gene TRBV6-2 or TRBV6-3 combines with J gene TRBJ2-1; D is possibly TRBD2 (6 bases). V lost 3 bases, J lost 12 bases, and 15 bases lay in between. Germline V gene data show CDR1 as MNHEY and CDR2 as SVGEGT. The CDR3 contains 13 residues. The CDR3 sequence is CASSYELAGRQFF. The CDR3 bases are TGTGCCAGCAGTTATGAGCTTGCGGGAAGGCAGTTCTTC.

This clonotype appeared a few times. The CDR3 DNA is TGTGCCAGCAGCTTACTTCGGACAGGAACTAGTCCGGGCACCGGGGAGCTGTTTTTT. Residues: CASSLLRTGTSPGTGELFF. This chain joins TRBV11-1 and TRBJ2-2; 7 positions match TRBD1. Looked up from germline, CDR1 is SGHAT and CDR2 is FQDESV (reference sequence). V lost 2 bases, J lost 4 bases, and 16 bases stayed unmatched. This CDR3 region has 19 residues.

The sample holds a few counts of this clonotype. The CDR3 coding sequence is TGTGCCAGCAACCCTACAGGTCTTCTATTCAACAATGCCAAAAACATTCAGTACTTC. Translating it yields CASNPTGLLFNNAKNIQYF. The rearrangement joins TRBV12-3 or TRBV12-4 to TRBJ2-4; a weak D match, TRBD1 (5 bases). Trimming pared 7 bases from V and 1 base from J, leaving 26 bases between. The CDR3 loop spans 19 amino acids.

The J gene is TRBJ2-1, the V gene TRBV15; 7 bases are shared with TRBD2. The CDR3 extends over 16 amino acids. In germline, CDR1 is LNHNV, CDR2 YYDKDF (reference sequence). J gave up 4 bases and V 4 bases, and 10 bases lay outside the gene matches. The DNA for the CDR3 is TGTGCCACCAGCACAGACACCGGGACTAATTACAATGAGCAGTTCTTC. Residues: CATSTDTGTNYNEQFF.

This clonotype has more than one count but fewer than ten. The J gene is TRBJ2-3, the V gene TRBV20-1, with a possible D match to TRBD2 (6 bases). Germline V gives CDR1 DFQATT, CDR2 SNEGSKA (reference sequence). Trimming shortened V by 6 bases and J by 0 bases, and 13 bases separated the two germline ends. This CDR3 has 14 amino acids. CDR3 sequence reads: CSAWDSRSTDTQYF. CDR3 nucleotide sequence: TGCAGTGCGTGGGACTCCCGAAGCACAGATACGCAGTATTTT.

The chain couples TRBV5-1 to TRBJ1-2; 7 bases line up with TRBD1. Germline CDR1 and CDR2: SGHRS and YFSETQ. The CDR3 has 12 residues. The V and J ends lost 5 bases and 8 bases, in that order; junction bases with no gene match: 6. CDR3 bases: TGCGCCAGCAGACAGGGGCCCGAGGGCTACACCTTC. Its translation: CASRQGPEGYTF.

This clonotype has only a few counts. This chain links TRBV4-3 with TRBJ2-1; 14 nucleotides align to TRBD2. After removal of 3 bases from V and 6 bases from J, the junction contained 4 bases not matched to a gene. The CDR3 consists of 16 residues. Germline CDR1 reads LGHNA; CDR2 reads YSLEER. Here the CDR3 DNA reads TGCGCCAGCAGCCATCGGGGACTAGCGGGAGTCAATGAGCAGTTCTTC. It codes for CASSHRGLAGVNEQFF.

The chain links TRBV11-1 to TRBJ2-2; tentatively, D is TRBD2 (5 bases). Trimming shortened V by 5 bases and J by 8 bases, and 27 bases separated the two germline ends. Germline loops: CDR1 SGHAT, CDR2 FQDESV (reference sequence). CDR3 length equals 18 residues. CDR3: CASSPTPWTALVSGELFF. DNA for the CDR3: TGTGCCAGCAGCCCAACACCTTGGACTGCGCTGGTATCTGGGGAGCTGTTTTTT.

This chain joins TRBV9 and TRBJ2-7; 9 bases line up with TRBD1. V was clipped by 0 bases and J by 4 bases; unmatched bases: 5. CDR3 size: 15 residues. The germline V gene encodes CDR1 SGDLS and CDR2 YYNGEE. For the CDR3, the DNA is TGTGCCAGCAGCGTAGAAGGGACAGGGTTTTACGAGCAGTACTTC. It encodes CASSVEGTGFYEQYF.

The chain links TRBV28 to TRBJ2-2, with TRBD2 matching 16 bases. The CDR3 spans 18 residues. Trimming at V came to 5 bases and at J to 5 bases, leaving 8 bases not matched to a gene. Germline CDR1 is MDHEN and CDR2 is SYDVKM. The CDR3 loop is CASSEGLAGGPGTGELFF. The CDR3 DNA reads TGTGCCAGCAGTGAGGGACTAGCGGGGGGGCCGGGAACCGGGGAGCTGTTTTTT. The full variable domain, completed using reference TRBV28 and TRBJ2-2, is DVKVTQSSRYLVKRTGEKVFLECVQDMDHENMFWYRQDPGLGLRLIYFSYDVKMKEKGDIPEGYSVSREKKERFSLILESASTNQTSMYLCASSEGLAGGPGTGELFFGEGSRLTVL.

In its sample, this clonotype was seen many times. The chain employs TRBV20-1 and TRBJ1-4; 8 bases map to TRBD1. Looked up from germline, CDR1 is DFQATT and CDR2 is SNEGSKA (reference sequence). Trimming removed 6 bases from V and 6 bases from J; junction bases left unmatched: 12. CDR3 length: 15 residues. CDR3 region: CSATRTGTGDEKLFF. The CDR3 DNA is TGCAGTGCAACTCGGACCGGGACAGGTGATGAAAAACTGTTTTTT.

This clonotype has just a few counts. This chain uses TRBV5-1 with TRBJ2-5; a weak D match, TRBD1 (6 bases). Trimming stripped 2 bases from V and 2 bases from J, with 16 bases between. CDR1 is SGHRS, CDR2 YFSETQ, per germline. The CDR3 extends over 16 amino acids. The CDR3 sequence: CASSLNGRGIQETQYF. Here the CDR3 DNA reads TGCGCCAGCAGCTTAAATGGCAGGGGTATTCAAGAGACCCAGTACTTC.